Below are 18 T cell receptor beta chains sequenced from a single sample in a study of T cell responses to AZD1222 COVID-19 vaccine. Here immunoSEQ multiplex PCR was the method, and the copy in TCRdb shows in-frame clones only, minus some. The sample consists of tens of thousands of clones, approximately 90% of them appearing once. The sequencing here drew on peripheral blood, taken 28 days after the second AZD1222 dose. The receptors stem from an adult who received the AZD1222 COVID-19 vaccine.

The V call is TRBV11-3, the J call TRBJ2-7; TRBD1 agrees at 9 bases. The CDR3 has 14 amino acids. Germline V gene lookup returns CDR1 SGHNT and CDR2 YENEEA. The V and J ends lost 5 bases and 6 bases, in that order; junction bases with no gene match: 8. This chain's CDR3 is CASSLGTGTGEQYF. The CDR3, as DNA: TGTGCCAGCAGCCTCGGGACAGGGACTGGCGAGCAGTACTTC.

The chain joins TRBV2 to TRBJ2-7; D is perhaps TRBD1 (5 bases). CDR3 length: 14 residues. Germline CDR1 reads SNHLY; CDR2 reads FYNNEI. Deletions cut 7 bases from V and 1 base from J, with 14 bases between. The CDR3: CASTWTITSYEQYF. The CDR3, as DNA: TGTGCCAGCACTTGGACAATAACATCCTACGAGCAGTACTTC.

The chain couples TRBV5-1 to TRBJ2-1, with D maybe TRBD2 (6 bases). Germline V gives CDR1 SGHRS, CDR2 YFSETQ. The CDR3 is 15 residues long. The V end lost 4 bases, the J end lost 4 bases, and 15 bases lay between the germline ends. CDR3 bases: TGCGCCAGCAGCACCGGTGGAGGGCCATACAATGAGCAGTTCTTC. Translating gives CASSTGGGPYNEQFF.

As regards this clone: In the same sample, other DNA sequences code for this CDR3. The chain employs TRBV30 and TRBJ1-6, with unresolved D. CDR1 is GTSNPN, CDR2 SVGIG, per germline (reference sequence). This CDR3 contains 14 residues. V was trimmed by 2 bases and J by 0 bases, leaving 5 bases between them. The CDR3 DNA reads TGTGCCTGGAGTCGGAGCTCCTATAATTCACCCCTCCACTTT. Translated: CAWSRSSYNSPLHF.

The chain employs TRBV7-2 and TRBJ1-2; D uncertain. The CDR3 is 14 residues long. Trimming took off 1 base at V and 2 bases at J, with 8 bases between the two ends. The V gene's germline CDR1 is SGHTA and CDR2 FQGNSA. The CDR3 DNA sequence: TGTGCCAGCAGCTTAGGGTCGCGAAACTATGGCTACACCTTC. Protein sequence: CASSLGSRNYGYTF. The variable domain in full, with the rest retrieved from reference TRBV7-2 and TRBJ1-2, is GAGVSQSPSNKVTEKGKDVELRCDPISGHTALYWYRQSLGQGLEFLIYFQGNSAPDKSGLPSDRFSAERTGGSVSTLTIQRTQQEDSAVYLCASSLGSRNYGYTFGSGTRLTVV.

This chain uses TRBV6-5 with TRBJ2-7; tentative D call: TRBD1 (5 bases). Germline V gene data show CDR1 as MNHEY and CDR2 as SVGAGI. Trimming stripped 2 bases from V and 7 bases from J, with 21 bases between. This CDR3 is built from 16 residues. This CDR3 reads CASSYTDPRQSGEQYF. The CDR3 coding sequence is TGTGCCAGCAGTTACACTGACCCCCGACAGTCAGGGGAGCAGTACTTC.

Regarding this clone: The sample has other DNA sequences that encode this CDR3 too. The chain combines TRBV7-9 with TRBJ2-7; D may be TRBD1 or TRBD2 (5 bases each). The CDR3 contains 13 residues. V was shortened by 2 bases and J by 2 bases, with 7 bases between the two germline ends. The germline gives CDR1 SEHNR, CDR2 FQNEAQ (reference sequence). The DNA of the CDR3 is TGTGCCAGCAGCTTACAGGGACCCTACGAGCAGTACTTC. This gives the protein CASSLQGPYEQYF.

In DNA, the CDR3 is TGTGCCAGCAGTCCGGGGGCGGGACAGGGGTTCAGCGAGCAGTACTTC. Protein sequence: CASSPGAGQGFSEQYF. The chain couples TRBV28 to TRBJ2-7; TRBD1 matches at 10 bases. Germline assignment: CDR1 MDHEN and CDR2 SYDVKM. The CDR3 is 16 residues long. Trimming at V came to 5 bases and at J to 6 bases, leaving 13 bases not matched to a gene.

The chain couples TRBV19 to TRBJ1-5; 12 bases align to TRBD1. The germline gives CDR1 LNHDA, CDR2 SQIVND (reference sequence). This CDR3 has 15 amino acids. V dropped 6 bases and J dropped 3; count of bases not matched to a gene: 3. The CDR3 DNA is TGTGCCAGTAGGGGGGGACAGGGGGCCAATCAGCCCCAGCATTTT. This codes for CASRGGQGANQPQHF.

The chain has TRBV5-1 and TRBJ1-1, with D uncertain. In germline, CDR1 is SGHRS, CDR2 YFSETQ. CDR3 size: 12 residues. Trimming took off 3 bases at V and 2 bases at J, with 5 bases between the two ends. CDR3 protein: CASSSGNTEAFF. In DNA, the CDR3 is TGCGCCAGCAGCTCAGGAAACACTGAAGCTTTCTTT.

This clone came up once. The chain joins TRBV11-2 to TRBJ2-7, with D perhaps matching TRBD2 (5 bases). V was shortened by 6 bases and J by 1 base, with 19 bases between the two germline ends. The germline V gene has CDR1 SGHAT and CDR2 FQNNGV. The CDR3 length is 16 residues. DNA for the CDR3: TGTGCCAGCAGGTCCATTCGGGATAAACTTTCCTACGAGCAGTACTTC. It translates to CASRSIRDKLSYEQYF. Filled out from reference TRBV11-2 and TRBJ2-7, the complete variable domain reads EAGVAQSPRYKIIEKRQSVAFWCNPISGHATLYWYQQILGQGPKLLIQFQNNGVVDDSQLPKDRFSAERLKGVDSTLKIQPAKLEDSAVYLCASRSIRDKLSYEQYFGPGTRLTVT.

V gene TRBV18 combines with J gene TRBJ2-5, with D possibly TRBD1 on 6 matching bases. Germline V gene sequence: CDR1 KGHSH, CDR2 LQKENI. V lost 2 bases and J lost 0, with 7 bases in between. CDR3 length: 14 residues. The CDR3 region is CASSPDRNQETQYF. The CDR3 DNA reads TGTGCCAGCTCACCAGACAGGAACCAAGAGACCCAGTACTTC.

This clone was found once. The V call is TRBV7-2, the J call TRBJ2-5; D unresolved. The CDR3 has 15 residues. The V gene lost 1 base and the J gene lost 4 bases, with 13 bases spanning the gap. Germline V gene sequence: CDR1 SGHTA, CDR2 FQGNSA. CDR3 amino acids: CASSLGMTQTETQYF. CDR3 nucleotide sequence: TGTGCCAGCAGCTTAGGCATGACCCAAACAGAGACCCAGTACTTC.

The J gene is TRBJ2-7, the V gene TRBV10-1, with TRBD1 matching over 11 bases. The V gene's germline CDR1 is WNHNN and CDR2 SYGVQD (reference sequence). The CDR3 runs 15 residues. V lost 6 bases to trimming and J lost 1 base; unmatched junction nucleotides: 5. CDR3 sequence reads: CASRAGTGGSYEQYF. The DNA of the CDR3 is TGCGCCAGCAGGGCCGGGACAGGGGGGTCCTACGAGCAGTACTTC.

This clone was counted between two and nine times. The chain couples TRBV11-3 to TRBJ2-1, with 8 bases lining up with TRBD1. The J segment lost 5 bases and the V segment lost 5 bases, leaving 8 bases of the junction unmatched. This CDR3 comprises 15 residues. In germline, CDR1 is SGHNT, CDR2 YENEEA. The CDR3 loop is CASSRSGTGNNEQFF. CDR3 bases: TGTGCCAGCAGCCGCTCCGGGACAGGCAACAATGAGCAGTTCTTC.

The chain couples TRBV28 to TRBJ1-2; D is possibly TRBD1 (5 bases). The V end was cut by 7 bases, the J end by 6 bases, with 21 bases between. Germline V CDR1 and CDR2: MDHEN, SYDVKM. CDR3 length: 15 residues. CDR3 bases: TGTGCCAGCACCCCCAACGGCAGGTGGGGGGATGGCTACACCTTC. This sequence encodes CASTPNGRWGDGYTF.

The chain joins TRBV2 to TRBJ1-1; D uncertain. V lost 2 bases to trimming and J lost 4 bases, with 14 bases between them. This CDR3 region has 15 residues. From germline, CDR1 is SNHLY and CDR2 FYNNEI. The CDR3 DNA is TGTGCCAGCAGTGAACTGGAACCGGAGGTCACTGAAGCTTTCTTT. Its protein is CASSELEPEVTEAFF.

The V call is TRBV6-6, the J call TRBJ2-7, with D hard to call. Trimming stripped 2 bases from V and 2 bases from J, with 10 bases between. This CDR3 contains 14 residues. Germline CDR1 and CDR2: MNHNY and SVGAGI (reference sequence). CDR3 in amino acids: CASSYPRKAYEQYF. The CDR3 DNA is TGTGCCAGCAGTTACCCAAGGAAGGCCTACGAGCAGTACTTC.